This entry lists 24 T cell receptor beta chains sequenced from one sample in a study of read filtering for tumor transcriptome and immune sequencing. Molecular barcoded adaptors covering alpha/delta and beta/gamma chains were used on around 400 ng RNA. TCRdb redid the calling of the reads with MiXCR, one entry per CDR3 protein. The profile shows roughly 93,000 distinct CDR3 sequences, approximately 21% of them singletons. Specimen: a population of CD138-negative cells sorted from bone marrow. Source of these receptors: a donor aged 40 or older with multiple myeloma.

Comments on this clonotype: Possible read error: a much larger clone is one base away. The chain joins TRBV11-2 to TRBJ1-1, with D unclear. There are 15 residues in the CDR3. Germline V gene sequence: CDR1 SGHAT, CDR2 FQNNGV. The CDR3 protein is CTSSLWLRTNTEAFF. CDR3 in DNA: TGTACCAGCAGCTTATGGTTACGGACGAACACTGAAGCTTTCTTT. The whole variable domain, filled in from reference TRBV11-2 and TRBJ1-1, reads EAGVAQSPRYKIIEKRQSVAFWCNPISGHATLYWYQQILGQGPKLLIQFQNNGVVDDSQLPKDRFSAERLKGVDSTLKIQPAKLEDSAVYLCTSSLWLRTNTEAFFGQGTRLTVV.

To note about this clonotype: One end of the junction varies from germline; a read error may be responsible. Written as DNA, the CDR3 is TGTACCAGCAGTTTGGATTTACGGAACACCGGGGAGCTGTTTTTT. Translated, it gives CTSSLDLRNTGELFF. V gene TRBV28 combines with J gene TRBJ2-2; D unclear. The CDR3 length is 15 residues. Per the germline V gene, CDR1 is MDHEN and CDR2 is SYDVKM.

In regard to this clonotype: A much larger clone is a single base away; this may be a read error. The chain joins TRBV29-1 to TRBJ2-5; D possibly corresponds to TRBD2 (5 bases). This CDR3 has 12 amino acids. Germline CDR1 reads SQVTM; CDR2 reads ANQGSEA. The CDR3 loop reads CGVRIGGETQYF. DNA for the CDR3: TGCGGCGTCAGAATCGGAGGAGAGACCCAGTACTTC.

In its sample, this clonotype was seen many times. The chain combines TRBV21-1 with TRBJ2-1; the listed D gene, TRBD2, was not tested against the DNA. TRBV21-1 is designated a pseudogene. The CDR3 consists of 14 residues. The CDR3 bases are TGTGCCAGCAGCAAAGGGCCCTATACGAATGAGCAGTTCTTC. Encoded protein: CASSKGPYTNEQFF.

In its sample, this clonotype was seen many times. V is TRBV5-1 and J is TRBJ2-7; 8 bases are shared with TRBD1. CDR1 SGHRS and CDR2 YFSETQ come from the germline V gene. This CDR3 contains 15 residues. V shed 4 bases, J shed 0 bases, and the junction held 6 bases outside the gene matches. The CDR3 reads CASSAGTGNSYEQYF. In nucleotides, the CDR3 is TGCGCCAGCAGCGCTGGGACAGGAAACTCCTACGAGCAGTACTTC.

This clonotype was picked up many times. The chain uses TRBV28 and TRBJ2-1, with 9 nucleotides matching TRBD2. CDR1 is MDHEN, CDR2 SYDVKM, per germline. The CDR3 extends over 16 amino acids. J was trimmed by 0 bases and V by 10 bases; bases with no gene match: 10. CDR3 region: CATLGSGGSSYNEQFF. For the CDR3, the DNA is TGTGCCACCCTGGGTAGCGGGGGAAGCTCCTACAATGAGCAGTTCTTC.

This clonotype came up many times. At one boundary the junction diverges from the germline segment, which might be a read error. This rearrangement joins TRBV7-9 to TRBJ1-1, with D perhaps TRBD1 (6 bases). The CDR3 totals 13 residues. Germline lookup yields CDR1 SEHNR and CDR2 FQNEAQ (reference sequence). Written as DNA, the CDR3 is TGTGCCAGCGGCTTGACCGGGACAACTGAAGCTTTCTTT. It specifies CASGLTGTTEAFF.

This clonotype was recorded many times. The V gene is TRBV6-2 or TRBV6-3, the J gene TRBJ2-2; D is possibly TRBD2 (6 bases). The CDR3 covers 14 residues. Trimming pared 5 bases from V and 5 bases from J, leaving 12 bases between. Germline CDR1 MNHEY, CDR2 SVGEGT. Written as DNA, the CDR3 is TGTGCCAGCAGTCAATCGGGGGAGACCGGGGAGCTGTTTTTT. This translates into CASSQSGETGELFF.

This clonotype showed up many times. This chain uses TRBV29-1 with TRBJ1-1; no clear D. V lost 3 bases and J lost 0, with 11 bases in between. This CDR3 has 14 amino acids. Germline V lookup: CDR1 SQVTM, CDR2 ANQGSEA. This CDR3 reads CSVDLVTLNTEAFF. In nucleotides, the CDR3 is TGCAGCGTTGATCTTGTTACACTGAACACTGAAGCTTTCTTT.

This clonotype was counted many times. V gene TRBV5-1 combines with J gene TRBJ2-1; perhaps TRBD2 as D (5 bases). Germline CDR1 reads SGHRS; CDR2 reads YFSETQ. V lost 0 bases and J lost 8, with 9 bases in between. The CDR3 sequence is 13 residues long. The CDR3 here is CASSLAGTYEQFF. CDR3 coding DNA: TGCGCCAGCAGCTTGGCGGGAACCTATGAGCAGTTCTTC.

This chain links TRBV5-1 with TRBJ2-2; D remains unclear. Looked up from germline, CDR1 is SGHRS and CDR2 is YFSETQ. V was trimmed by 0 bases and J by 0 bases, leaving 9 bases between them. This CDR3 is built from 16 residues. This CDR3 reads CASSLGRIANTGELFF. In DNA, the CDR3 is TGCGCCAGCAGCTTGGGGCGGATCGCGAACACCGGGGAGCTGTTTTTT.

This sequence joins TRBV11-2 and TRBJ2-1, with 14 bases identical to TRBD2. The CDR3 is 22 amino acids. V shed 3 bases and J 3 bases; nucleotides not matched to a gene: 19. Germline values: CDR1 SGHAT, CDR2 FQNNGV. The CDR3 DNA follows: TGTGCCAGCAGCTTTTTCCAAATACCTCCGGGACTAGCGGGGGCCATCTACAATGAGCAGTTCTTC. Translation gives CASSFFQIPPGLAGAIYNEQFF.

Points on this clonotype: This sequence may be a read error, since a much larger clone differs from it by one base. The rearrangement joins TRBV12-3 or TRBV12-4 to TRBJ1-2; 8 bases agree with TRBD1. The CDR3 has 15 amino acids. The V and J ends lost 7 bases and 4 bases, in that order; junction bases with no gene match: 11. The CDR3 DNA reads TGTGCCAGCAAGCCCACAGGGGGGGACGGCTATGGCTACACCTTC. Translation gives CASKPTGGDGYGYTF.

This clonotype was counted only a few times. The J gene is TRBJ2-1, the V gene TRBV5-1; D gene ambiguous. From germline, CDR1 is SGHRS and CDR2 YFSETQ. Trimming removed 4 bases from V and 1 base from J, with 9 bases in between. This CDR3 contains 14 residues. The CDR3 loop is CASSVAESYNEQFF. The CDR3 DNA follows: TGCGCCAGCAGCGTCGCAGAATCCTACAATGAGCAGTTCTTC.

This clonotype was found many times. The chain links TRBV5-1 to TRBJ2-3; 7 nucleotides line up with TRBD2. The CDR3 is made up of 15 amino acids. Germline CDR1 reads SGHRS; CDR2 reads YFSETQ. The V segment lost 2 bases and the J segment 0 bases; nucleotides outside the gene matches: 3. CDR3 residues: CASSFSGSSTDTQYF. The CDR3 nucleotides are TGCGCCAGCAGCTTTAGCGGGTCTAGCACAGATACGCAGTATTTT.

With regard to this clonotype: This could be a read error, since a much larger clone is one nucleotide away. This chain joins TRBV20-1 and TRBJ2-7; D is possibly TRBD1 or TRBD2 (5 bases each). Germline CDR1 reads DFQATT; CDR2 reads SNEGSKA (reference sequence). The CDR3 loop spans 12 amino acids. CDR3 in DNA: TGCAGTGCTAGCCGGGGCTCCCACGAGCAGTACTTC. This sequence encodes CSASRGSHEQYF.

This clonotype was counted ten times or more. The chain employs TRBV4-2 and TRBJ2-2; D unresolved. Germline V gene data show CDR1 as LGHNA and CDR2 as YNFKEQ. CDR3 length: 15 residues. V shed 2 bases and J shed 4 bases, with 11 bases lying between them. CDR3: CASSQLLGITGELFF. The CDR3 region has the DNA TGTGCCAGCAGCCAATTATTGGGGATCACCGGGGAGCTGTTTTTT.

This clonotype was recorded at least ten times. The rearrangement uses TRBV4-2 and TRBJ2-2; 12 positions agree with TRBD2. The CDR3 is made up of 19 amino acids. Germline loops: CDR1 LGHNA, CDR2 YNFKEQ. J gave up 5 bases and V 1 base, and 11 bases lay outside the gene matches. The CDR3 region has the DNA TGTGCCAGCAGCCAAGCAGGGACTAGCGGGTCCCCTTGGACCGGGGAGCTGTTTTTT. It translates to CASSQAGTSGSPWTGELFF.

This clonotype was recorded at least ten times. V and J are TRBV5-1 and TRBJ2-7, with D possibly being TRBD1 or TRBD2 (6 bases each). With 2 bases removed from V and 7 bases from J, the gap between germline ends came to 19 bases. The germline gives CDR1 SGHRS, CDR2 YFSETQ. The CDR3 covers 15 residues. The CDR3 loop reads CASSLTGTGALEQYF. The DNA for the CDR3 is TGCGCCAGCAGCTTAACCGGGACGGGGGCACTTGAGCAGTACTTC.

This clonotype was observed a few times. CDR3 sequence: CASSFMGGDNQPQHF. CDR3 coding DNA: TGCGCCAGCAGCTTTATGGGTGGTGACAATCAGCCCCAGCATTTT. The J gene is TRBJ1-5, the V gene TRBV5-1; D gene unclear. The CDR3 contains 15 residues. Trimming shortened V by 2 bases and J by 3 bases, and 12 bases separated the two germline ends. CDR1 SGHRS and CDR2 YFSETQ come from the germline V gene.

Comment on this clonotype: A clone one base away is much larger, so this may be a read error. The genes are TRBV7-2 and TRBJ2-2; D is uncertain. This CDR3 region has 16 residues. Germline V gene data show CDR1 as SGHTA and CDR2 as FQGNSA. V lost 5 bases and J 7 bases, leaving 20 bases between the germline ends. As DNA, the CDR3 is TGTGCCAGCAGCCCAATGATGGGGAAAAAGGGCGGGGAGCTGTTTTTT. Its translation: CASSPMMGKKGGELFF.

The chain recombines TRBV6-2 or TRBV6-3 with TRBJ1-5; D not certain. There are 13 residues in the CDR3. Germline V gene lookup returns CDR1 MNHEY and CDR2 SVGEGT. Trimming stripped 2 bases from V and 3 bases from J, with 5 bases between. The CDR3 loop reads CASSYELNQPQHF. The CDR3, as DNA: TGTGCCAGCAGTTACGAGCTCAATCAGCCCCAGCATTTT.

This clonotype appeared many times. V and J are TRBV19 and TRBJ2-1; 7 nucleotides agree with TRBD2. J lost 2 bases, V lost 1 base, and 5 bases had no gene match. The CDR3 runs 16 residues. Germline assignment: CDR1 LNHDA and CDR2 SQIVND (reference sequence). The CDR3 coding sequence is TGTGCCAGTAGTATAGTGTCCGCGGGAGCCTACAATGAGCAGTTCTTC. Its translation: CASSIVSAGAYNEQFF.

Only a few counts were recorded for this clonotype. V and J are TRBV20-1 and TRBJ2-7; 8 bases are shared with TRBD2. V lost 3 bases to trimming and J lost 2 bases; unmatched junction nucleotides: 12. Germline V gives CDR1 DFQATT, CDR2 SNEGSKA (reference sequence). This CDR3 is 16 amino acids long. CDR3 nucleotides: TGCAGTGCTAGTGGGAGGGGTAAGCGGGGGACCTACGAGCAGTACTTC. It encodes CSASGRGKRGTYEQYF.